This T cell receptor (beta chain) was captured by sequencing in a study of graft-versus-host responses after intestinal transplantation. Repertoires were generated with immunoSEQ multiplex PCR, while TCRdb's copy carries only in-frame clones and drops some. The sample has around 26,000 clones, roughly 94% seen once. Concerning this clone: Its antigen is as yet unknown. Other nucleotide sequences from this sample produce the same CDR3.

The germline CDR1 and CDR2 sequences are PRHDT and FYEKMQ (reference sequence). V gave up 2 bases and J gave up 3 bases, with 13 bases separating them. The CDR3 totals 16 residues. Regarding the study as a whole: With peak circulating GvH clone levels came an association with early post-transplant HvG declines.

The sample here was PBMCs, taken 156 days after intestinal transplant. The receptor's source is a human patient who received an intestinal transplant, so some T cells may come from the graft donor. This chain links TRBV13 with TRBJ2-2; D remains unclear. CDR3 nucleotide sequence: TGTGCCAGCAGCTTACTCTCCGTCAACTACACCGGGGAGCTGTTTTTT. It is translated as CASSLLSVNYTGELFF.